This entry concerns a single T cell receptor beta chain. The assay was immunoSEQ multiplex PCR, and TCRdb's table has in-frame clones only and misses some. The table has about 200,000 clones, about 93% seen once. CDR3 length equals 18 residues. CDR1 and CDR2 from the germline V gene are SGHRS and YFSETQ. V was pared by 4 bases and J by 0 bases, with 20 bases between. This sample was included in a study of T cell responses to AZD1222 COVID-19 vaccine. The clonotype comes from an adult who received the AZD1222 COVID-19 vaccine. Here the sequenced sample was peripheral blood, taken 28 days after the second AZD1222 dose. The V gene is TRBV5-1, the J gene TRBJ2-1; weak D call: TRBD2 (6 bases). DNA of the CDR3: TGCGCCAGCAGCGGAGCCGGGACTCTCCTAAGCTCCTACAATGAGCAGTTCTTC. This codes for CASSGAGTLLSSYNEQFF.